The 31 T cell receptor beta chains presented below share a single source sample, sequenced in a study of shared clonotypes between healthy human individuals. Here immunoSEQ multiplex PCR was the method, and the copy in TCRdb shows in-frame clones only, minus some. The sample has about a million clones; 60% to 80% are singletons. Sequencing used memory CD4+ T cells from PBMCs. Subset of the sample: CD45RA-negative fraction. Receptors were obtained from a young man in good health. Some clones in this sample may be carry-over from other donors' samples.

The chain has TRBV5-1 and TRBJ2-2; the D gene is possibly TRBD2 (6 bases). There are 14 residues in the CDR3. Looked up from germline, CDR1 is SGHRS and CDR2 is YFSETQ. The V end lost 6 bases, the J end lost 7 bases, and 16 bases lay between the germline ends. The DNA of the CDR3 is TGCGCCAGCACCCAAGGGAGGTCTGACGGGGAGCTGTTTTTT. Amino acids: CASTQGRSDGELFF.

The chain uses TRBV2 and TRBJ2-7, with 13 bases matching TRBD2. V trimming: 7 bases; J trimming: 5 bases; junction bases outside the gene matches: 11. This CDR3 spans 16 amino acids. Looked up from germline, CDR1 is SNHLY and CDR2 is FYNNEI. For the CDR3, the DNA is TGTGCCAGCACCCGAACACTAGCGGGAGGGTGGGACGAGCAGTACTTC. It yields the protein CASTRTLAGGWDEQYF.

The gene calls are TRBV28 and TRBJ2-7; possibly TRBD2 for D (6 bases). The CDR3 has 15 residues. CDR1 and CDR2 (germline): MDHEN, SYDVKM. V was trimmed by 5 bases and J by 4 bases, leaving 18 bases between them. CDR3 protein: CASSAAGMSIYEQYF. The CDR3 DNA reads as TGTGCCAGCAGTGCTGCGGGGATGTCGATATACGAGCAGTACTTC. Full variable domain (remainder filled in from reference TRBV28 and TRBJ2-7): DVKVTQSSRYLVKRTGEKVFLECVQDMDHENMFWYRQDPGLGLRLIYFSYDVKMKEKGDIPEGYSVSREKKERFSLILESASTNQTSMYLCASSAAGMSIYEQYFGPGTRLTVT.

The chain carries TRBV14 and TRBJ2-7, with 8 bases lining up with TRBD1. The CDR3 contains 16 residues. CDR1 and CDR2 (germline): SGHDN, FVKESK. V lost 4 bases to trimming and J lost 6 bases; unmatched junction nucleotides: 14. CDR3 in amino acids: CASSPLGQGNKGEQYF. Written as DNA, the CDR3 is TGTGCCAGCAGCCCCCTCGGACAGGGCAATAAGGGCGAGCAGTACTTC.

V is TRBV28 and J is TRBJ2-4; 12 bases are shared with TRBD2. V lost 5 bases to trimming and J lost 2 bases; unmatched junction nucleotides: 7. Germline assignment: CDR1 MDHEN and CDR2 SYDVKM. The CDR3 runs 17 residues. The CDR3 nucleotides read TGTGCCAGCAGTGAATGGGGACTAGCGGGTCCCAAAAACATTCAGTACTTC. It is translated as CASSEWGLAGPKNIQYF.

This clone showed up just a few times. This sequence joins TRBV10-1 and TRBJ2-1, with D perhaps matching TRBD1 (6 bases). V shed 2 bases and J shed 10 bases, with 12 bases lying between them. CDR1 WNHNN and CDR2 SYGVQD come from the germline V gene (reference sequence). CDR3 size: 13 residues. CDR3 sequence reads: CASSEHFTGEQFF. In DNA, the CDR3 is TGCGCCAGCAGTGAGCACTTTACAGGGGAGCAGTTCTTC.

The chain carries TRBV10-3 and TRBJ1-3, with no clear D. Germline lookup yields CDR1 ENHRY and CDR2 SYGVKD. V lost 0 bases to trimming and J lost 6 bases, with 6 bases between them. The CDR3 is 13 residues long. The CDR3 bases are TGTGCCATCAGTGAGTCGGGGAAAAACACCATATATTTT. Translating it yields CAISESGKNTIYF.

The rearrangement uses TRBV19 and TRBJ2-1; possible D gene TRBD2, 6 bases. Germline-derived CDR1 and CDR2 are LNHDA and SQIVND (reference sequence). Trimming left V 0 bases short and J 8 bases short, with 14 bases between. The CDR3 totals 15 residues. This CDR3 reads CASSIEQLGSHEQFF. The CDR3 DNA sequence: TGTGCCAGTAGTATAGAGCAACTCGGGAGCCATGAGCAGTTCTTC. Combining the CDR3 with reference TRBV19 and TRBJ2-1 gives the whole variable domain DGGITQSPKYLFRKEGQNVTLSCEQNLNHDAMYWYRQDPGQGLRLIYYSQIVNDFQKGDIAEGYSVSREKKESFPLTVTSAQKNPTAFYLCASSIEQLGSHEQFFGPGTRLTVL.

In its sample, this clone was seen a few times. The same CDR3 also results from other DNA sequences found in this sample. The rearrangement joins TRBV5-1 to TRBJ1-2; D unclear. Germline CDR1 and CDR2: SGHRS and YFSETQ. V dropped 4 bases and J dropped 3 bases, with 10 bases sitting between them. The CDR3 has 13 residues. The CDR3 DNA sequence: TGCGCCAGCAGCCCGGACGGAGACTATGGCTACACCTTC. This codes for CASSPDGDYGYTF.

V usage is TRBV15 and J usage is TRBJ1-2; a possible D gene is TRBD1 (6 bases). This CDR3 is 17 amino acids long. V lost 1 base, J lost 5 bases, and 20 bases lay in between. Germline loops: CDR1 LNHNV, CDR2 YYDKDF (reference sequence). The CDR3 reads CATSRGVGKQGRYGYTF. The CDR3 DNA sequence: TGTGCCACCAGCAGAGGGGTAGGAAAACAGGGCCGTTATGGCTACACCTTC.

This rearrangement joins TRBV7-7 to TRBJ2-2; 11 bases are shared with TRBD2. The CDR3 has 18 residues. Germline lookup yields CDR1 SSHAT and CDR2 FNYEAQ (reference sequence). V gave up 0 bases and J gave up 1 base; unmatched junction bases: 4. The CDR3 bases are TGTGCCAGCAGCTTAGCGGCCGGGACTAGCGGGAACACCGGGGAGCTGTTTTTT. The encoded protein is CASSLAAGTSGNTGELFF.

The J gene is TRBJ1-4, the V gene TRBV6-1; D is uncertain. Germline values: CDR1 MNHNS, CDR2 SASEGT. The V and J ends lost 6 bases and 3 bases respectively, with 14 bases between them. The CDR3 runs to 15 residues. Here the CDR3 DNA reads TGTGCCAGCAGGGCCCACTTAAGATCTAATGAAAAACTGTTTTTT. Translated: CASRAHLRSNEKLFF.

Comment on this clone: Other DNA sequences in the sample encode the same CDR3. This rearrangement joins TRBV7-9 to TRBJ2-5; weak D call: TRBD1 (5 bases). The CDR3 totals 15 residues. Germline loops: CDR1 SEHNR, CDR2 FQNEAQ (reference sequence). Trimming took 0 bases from V and 5 from J, leaving 13 bases between them. CDR3 sequence (DNA): TGTGCCAGCAGCTTAGCGGCGGCGGCAGGGGAGACCCAGTACTTC. Its protein is CASSLAAAAGETQYF.

This clone is a singleton in its sample. V is TRBV27 and J is TRBJ1-5; D gene unclear. Between the trimmed V and J ends, which lost 5 bases and 5 bases, there was a span of 13 bases. The CDR3 totals 14 residues. The germline CDR1 and CDR2 sequences are MNHEY and SMNVEV (reference sequence). CDR3 nucleotides: TGTGCCAGCAGTACGAGCCTGCGGGATCAGCCCCAGCATTTT. Translating it yields CASSTSLRDQPQHF.

This chain joins TRBV19 and TRBJ2-1; 7 bases line up with TRBD2. This CDR3 is 16 amino acids long. CDR1 LNHDA and CDR2 SQIVND come from the germline V gene (reference sequence). V trimming: 5 bases; J trimming: 5 bases; junction bases outside the gene matches: 12. CDR3 coding DNA: TGTGCCAGTAGTCCACCAAGGACTAGTATAAACAATGAGCAGTTCTTC. Protein sequence: CASSPPRTSINNEQFF.

The table lists this clone with a few counts. The chain uses TRBV25-1 and TRBJ2-7; D gene ambiguous. V shed 0 bases and J shed 4 bases, with 4 bases lying between them. Germline CDR1 and CDR2: MGHDK and SYGVNS. The CDR3 covers 12 residues. In DNA, the CDR3 is TGTGCCAGCAGTGAATATAGTTACGAGCAGTACTTC. Translated, it gives CASSEYSYEQYF.

The gene calls are TRBV19 and TRBJ1-1, with 7 bases that match TRBD1. V lost 3 bases, J lost 4 bases, and 5 bases stayed unmatched. Germline V lookup: CDR1 LNHDA, CDR2 SQIVND (reference sequence). This CDR3 region has 14 residues. The CDR3, as DNA: TGTGCCAGTAGTATCACAGGGGAGGGCACTGAAGCTTTCTTT. Residues: CASSITGEGTEAFF.

V and J are TRBV6-1 and TRBJ1-4; no clear D. Trimming cost V 11 bases and J 0 bases, with 10 bases left between them. Germline CDR1 MNHNS, CDR2 SASEGT. This CDR3 spans 13 amino acids. The CDR3 sequence is CAGRLATNEKLFF. The CDR3 nucleotides are TGTGCCGGAAGACTTGCAACTAATGAAAAACTGTTTTTT.

This rearrangement joins TRBV27 to TRBJ1-2; TRBD1 is a possible D gene (5 bases). From germline, CDR1 is MNHEY and CDR2 SMNVEV (reference sequence). V was cut by 3 bases and J by 4 bases, with 15 bases left in between. This CDR3 is built from 15 residues. The CDR3 DNA follows: TGTGCCAGCAGTTTGGTGGGAAGGGGCGGCTATGGCTACACCTTC. Translated: CASSLVGRGGYGYTF.

This chain links TRBV30 with TRBJ1-6; D is perhaps TRBD1 (6 bases). This CDR3 spans 14 amino acids. V was pared by 0 bases and J by 14 bases, with 17 bases between. The germline V gene has CDR1 GTSNPN and CDR2 SVGIG (reference sequence). Here the CDR3 DNA reads TGTGCCTGGAGTGTACCCGGGACACCCGAAACCCTCCACTTT. As protein: CAWSVPGTPETLHF.

The V and J genes are TRBV27 and TRBJ2-3; tentative D call: TRBD2 (5 bases). The CDR3 sequence is 14 residues long. V was clipped by 5 bases and J by 2 bases, with 11 bases between them. CDR1 and CDR2 (germline): MNHEY, SMNVEV (reference sequence). The CDR3 here is CASSGRDHTDTQYF. The DNA of the CDR3 is TGTGCCAGCAGTGGCCGGGATCACACAGATACGCAGTATTTT.

CDR3 sequence reads: CASSSYRDINQPQHF. Here the CDR3 DNA reads TGTGCCAGCAGTTCGTATCGGGATATAAATCAGCCCCAGCATTTT. The chain uses TRBV2 and TRBJ1-5, with D uncertain. V was clipped by 5 bases and J by 4 bases, with 15 bases between them. Germline V gene data show CDR1 as SNHLY and CDR2 as FYNNEI. This CDR3 is built from 15 residues.

V usage is TRBV9 and J usage is TRBJ2-7; D is perhaps TRBD1 or TRBD2 (5 bases each). Germline CDR1 SGDLS, CDR2 YYNGEE. V lost 6 bases and J 3 bases, leaving 19 bases between the germline ends. The CDR3 is 15 amino acids. CDR3 coding DNA: TGTGCCAGCACCTACCGGGACGGAAGCTTCTACGAGCAGTACTTC. It encodes CASTYRDGSFYEQYF.

The chain is built from TRBV20-1 and TRBJ1-5; D is uncertain. V was pared by 0 bases and J by 11 bases, with 8 bases between. Germline V gene lookup returns CDR1 DFQATT and CDR2 SNEGSKA (reference sequence). This CDR3 comprises 11 residues. The CDR3 DNA reads TGCAGTGCTAGAGAATACGGGGCCCAGCATTTT. Encoded protein: CSAREYGAQHF.

The chain has TRBV7-2 and TRBJ1-1, with no clear D. V lost 1 base and J lost 5, with 14 bases in between. Germline CDR1 reads SGHTA; CDR2 reads FQGNSA. The CDR3 totals 15 residues. The DNA for the CDR3 is TGTGCCAGCAGCTTAGTCGGCGGGCTGGGGACTGAAGCTTTCTTT. Its translation is CASSLVGGLGTEAFF.

V and J are TRBV6-5 and TRBJ1-1; D call uncertain. Trimming removed 2 bases at V and 0 bases at J, with 7 bases between. Germline V gives CDR1 MNHEY, CDR2 SVGAGI. This CDR3 comprises 14 residues. This CDR3 is CASSYRIMNTEAFF. In DNA form, the CDR3 reads TGTGCCAGCAGTTACCGGATTATGAACACTGAAGCTTTCTTT.

This clone showed up just a few times. This chain uses TRBV10-3 with TRBJ2-1, with a possible D match to TRBD2 (6 bases). CDR1 and CDR2 from the germline V gene are ENHRY and SYGVKD. V shed 0 bases and J shed 7 bases, with 16 bases lying between them. The CDR3 spans 16 residues. The CDR3 loop is CAISESRFGGANEQFF. The CDR3 DNA reads as TGTGCCATCAGTGAGTCGAGGTTCGGGGGAGCGAATGAGCAGTTCTTC.

The V call is TRBV7-2, the J call TRBJ2-5, with 10 bases fitting TRBD2. Germline-derived CDR1 and CDR2 are SGHTA and FQGNSA. There are 16 residues in the CDR3. Trimming at V came to 5 bases and at J to 4 bases, leaving 10 bases not matched to a gene. The CDR3 here is CASSPSGRALRETQYF. As DNA, the CDR3 is TGTGCCAGCAGCCCAAGCGGGAGGGCCCTCAGAGAGACCCAGTACTTC.

This clone came up once. V is TRBV10-2 and J is TRBJ2-2; unclear D gene. V was trimmed by 4 bases and J by 6 bases, leaving 6 bases between them. The CDR3 totals 12 residues. Germline assignment: CDR1 WSHSY and CDR2 SAAADI. The CDR3, as DNA: TGCGCCAGCAGTGTCGGAGCCGGGGAGCTGTTTTTT. This translates into CASSVGAGELFF.

V usage is TRBV11-2 and J usage is TRBJ2-7, with D uncertain. The V gene's germline CDR1 is SGHAT and CDR2 FQNNGV. There are 13 residues in the CDR3. V was pared by 1 base and J by 3 bases, with 7 bases between. Written as DNA, the CDR3 is TGTGCCAGCAGCTTAGTTCCTTTCTACGAGCAGTACTTC. The encoded protein is CASSLVPFYEQYF.

The genes are TRBV29-1 and TRBJ2-7, with 7 bases lining up with TRBD1. Looked up from germline, CDR1 is SQVTM and CDR2 is ANQGSEA. Trimming at V came to 6 bases and at J to 1 base, leaving 9 bases not matched to a gene. The CDR3 length is 14 residues. Written as DNA, the CDR3 is TGCAGCGTCCGGGACAGAGCCATGTCCTACGAGCAGTACTTC. This encodes CSVRDRAMSYEQYF.